The clone carrying this T cell receptor beta chain was detected many times. Its antigen is as yet unknown. Building the TCR beta libraries relied on iRepertoire HTBI primers, and CDR3 regions underwent Arm-PCR. TCRdb independently ran MiXCR on the multiplex PCR reads; one entry per CDR3 protein. The sample includes roughly 400,000 distinct CDR3 sequences, roughly a fifth of them seen just once. Time point in this sample: persistent/refractory GD, antithyroid drugs over 5 years with positive TRAb. With RNA extracted from PBMCs as input, the TCR library was made. The data originate from a study of regulatory T cells in long-lasting Graves disease. Germline CDR1 and CDR2: MNHNS and SASEGT. After removal of 5 bases from V and 8 bases from J, the junction contained 7 bases not matched to a gene. The CDR3 runs 15 residues. Regarding the study as a whole: Peripheral blood, not thyroid tissue, was the sole material studied.

The specimen comprised peripheral blood mononuclear cells (PBMCs), sampled when the disease was refractory, from a patient treated with antithyroid drugs. This chain uses TRBV6-1 with TRBJ1-6; 9 bases fit TRBD1. The receptor's source is a female donor with Graves disease. CDR3 protein: CASSITGGTYSPLHF. In DNA form, the CDR3 reads TGTGCCAGCAGTATTACAGGGGGCACGTATTCACCCCTCCACTTT.